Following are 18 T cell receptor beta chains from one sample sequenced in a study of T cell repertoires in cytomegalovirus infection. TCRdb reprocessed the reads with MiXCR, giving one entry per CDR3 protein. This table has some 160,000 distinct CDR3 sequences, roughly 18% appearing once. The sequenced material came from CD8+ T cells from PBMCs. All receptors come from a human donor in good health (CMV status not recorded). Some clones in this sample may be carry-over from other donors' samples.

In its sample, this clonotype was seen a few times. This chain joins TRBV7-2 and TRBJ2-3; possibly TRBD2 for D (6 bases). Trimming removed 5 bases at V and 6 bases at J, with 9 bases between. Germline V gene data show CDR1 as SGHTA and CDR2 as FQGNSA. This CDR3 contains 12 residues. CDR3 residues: CASSIRGDTQYF. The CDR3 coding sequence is TGTGCCAGCAGCATTCGGGGGGATACGCAGTATTTT.

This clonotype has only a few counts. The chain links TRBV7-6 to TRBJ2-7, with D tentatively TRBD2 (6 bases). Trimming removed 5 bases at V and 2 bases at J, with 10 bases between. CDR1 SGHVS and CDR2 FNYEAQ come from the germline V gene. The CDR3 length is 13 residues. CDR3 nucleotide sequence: TGTGCCAGCAGCCACGGGGAGGCCTACGAGCAGTACTTC. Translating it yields CASSHGEAYEQYF.

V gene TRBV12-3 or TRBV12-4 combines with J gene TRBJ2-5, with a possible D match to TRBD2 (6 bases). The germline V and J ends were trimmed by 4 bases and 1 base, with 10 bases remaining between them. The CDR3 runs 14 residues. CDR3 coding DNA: TGTGCCAGCAGTTATAGCGGCTCCCAAGAGACCCAGTACTTC. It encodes CASSYSGSQETQYF.

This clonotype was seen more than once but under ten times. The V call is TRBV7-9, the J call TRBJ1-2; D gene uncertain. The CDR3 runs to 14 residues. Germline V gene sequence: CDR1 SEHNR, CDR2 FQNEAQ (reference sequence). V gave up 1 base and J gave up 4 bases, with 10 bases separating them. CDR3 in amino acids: CASSLVGGPYGYTF. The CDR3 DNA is TGTGCCAGCAGCTTAGTTGGAGGTCCCTATGGCTACACCTTC.

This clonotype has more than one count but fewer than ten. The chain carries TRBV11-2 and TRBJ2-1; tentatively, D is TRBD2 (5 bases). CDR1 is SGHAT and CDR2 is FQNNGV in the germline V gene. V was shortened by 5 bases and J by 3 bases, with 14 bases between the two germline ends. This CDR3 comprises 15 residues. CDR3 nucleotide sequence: TGTGCCAGCAGCGTCGGACGGGGAAACTACAATGAGCAGTTCTTC. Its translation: CASSVGRGNYNEQFF.

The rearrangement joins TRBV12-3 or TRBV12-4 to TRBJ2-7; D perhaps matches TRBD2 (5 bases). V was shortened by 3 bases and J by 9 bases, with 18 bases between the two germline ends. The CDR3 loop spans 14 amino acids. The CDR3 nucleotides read TGTGCCAGCAGTTTGACACGGGATCATCGAGGGCAGTACTTC. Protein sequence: CASSLTRDHRGQYF.

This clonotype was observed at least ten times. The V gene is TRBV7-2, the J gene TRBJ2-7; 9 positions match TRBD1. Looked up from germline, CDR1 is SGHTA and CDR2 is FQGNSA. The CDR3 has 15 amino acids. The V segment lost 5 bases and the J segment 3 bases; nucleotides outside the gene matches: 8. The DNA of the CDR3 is TGTGCCAGCAGCCTGGGGACAGGGAGTCTCTACGAGCAGTACTTC. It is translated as CASSLGTGSLYEQYF.

The CDR3 region has the DNA TGTGCCAGCAGCCAGGGGAGCGGGGGACCGTACAATGAGCAGTTCTTC. It codes for CASSQGSGGPYNEQFF. The chain links TRBV7-2 to TRBJ2-1; TRBD2 aligns across 8 bases. This CDR3 contains 16 residues. V trimming: 5 bases; J trimming: 4 bases; junction bases outside the gene matches: 10. CDR1 is SGHTA and CDR2 is FQGNSA in the germline V gene.

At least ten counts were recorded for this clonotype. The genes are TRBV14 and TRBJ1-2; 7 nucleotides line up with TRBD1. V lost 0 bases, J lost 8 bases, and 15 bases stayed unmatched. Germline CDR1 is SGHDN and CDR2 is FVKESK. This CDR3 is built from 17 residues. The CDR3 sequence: CASSQDSGTVARTGYTF. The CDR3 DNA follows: TGTGCCAGCAGCCAAGATTCGGGGACAGTGGCGAGGACCGGCTACACCTTC.

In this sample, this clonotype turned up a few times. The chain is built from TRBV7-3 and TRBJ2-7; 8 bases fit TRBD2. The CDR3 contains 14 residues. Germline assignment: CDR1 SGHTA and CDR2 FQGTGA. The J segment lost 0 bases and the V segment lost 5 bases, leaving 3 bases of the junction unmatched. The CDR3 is CASSPGGLSYEQYF. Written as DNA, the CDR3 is TGTGCCAGCAGCCCGGGGGGGCTCTCCTACGAGCAGTACTTC. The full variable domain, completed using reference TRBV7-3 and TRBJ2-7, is GAGVSQTPSNKVTEKGKYVELRCDPISGHTALYWYRQSLGQGPEFLIYFQGTGAADDSGLPNDRFFAVRPEGSVSTLKIQRTERGDSAVYLCASSPGGLSYEQYFGPGTRLTVT.

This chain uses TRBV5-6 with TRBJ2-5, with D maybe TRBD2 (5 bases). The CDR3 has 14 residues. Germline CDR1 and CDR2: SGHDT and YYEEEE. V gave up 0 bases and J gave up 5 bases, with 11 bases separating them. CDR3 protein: CASSLVPWEETQYF. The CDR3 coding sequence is TGTGCCAGCAGCTTGGTACCGTGGGAGGAGACCCAGTACTTC.

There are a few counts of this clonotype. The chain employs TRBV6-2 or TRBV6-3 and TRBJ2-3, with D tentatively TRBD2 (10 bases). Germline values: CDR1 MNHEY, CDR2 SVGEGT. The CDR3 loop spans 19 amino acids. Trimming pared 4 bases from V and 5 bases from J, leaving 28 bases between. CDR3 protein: CASSSTGGLAGDREDTQYF. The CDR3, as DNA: TGTGCCAGCAGTTCGACAGGGGGTCTAGCGGGAGACCGGGAAGATACGCAGTATTTT.

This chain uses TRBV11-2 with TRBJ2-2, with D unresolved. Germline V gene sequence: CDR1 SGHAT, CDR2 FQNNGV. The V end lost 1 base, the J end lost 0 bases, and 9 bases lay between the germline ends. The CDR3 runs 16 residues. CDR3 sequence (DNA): TGTGCCAGCAGCTTAGGTCTTAACTCGAACACCGGGGAGCTGTTTTTT. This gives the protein CASSLGLNSNTGELFF.

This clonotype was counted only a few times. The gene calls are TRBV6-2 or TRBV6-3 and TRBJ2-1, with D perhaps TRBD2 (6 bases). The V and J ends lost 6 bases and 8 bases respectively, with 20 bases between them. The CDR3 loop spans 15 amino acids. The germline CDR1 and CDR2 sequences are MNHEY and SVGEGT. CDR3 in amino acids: CASSLGTAELYEQFF. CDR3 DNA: TGTGCCAGCAGCCTTGGGACTGCTGAGCTTTATGAGCAGTTCTTC.

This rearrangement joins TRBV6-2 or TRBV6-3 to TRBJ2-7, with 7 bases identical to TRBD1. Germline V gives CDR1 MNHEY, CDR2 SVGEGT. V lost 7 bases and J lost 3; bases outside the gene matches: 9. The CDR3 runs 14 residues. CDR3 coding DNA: TGTGCCAGCACCCCAGGGGACAGAGTCTACGAGCAGTACTTC. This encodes CASTPGDRVYEQYF.

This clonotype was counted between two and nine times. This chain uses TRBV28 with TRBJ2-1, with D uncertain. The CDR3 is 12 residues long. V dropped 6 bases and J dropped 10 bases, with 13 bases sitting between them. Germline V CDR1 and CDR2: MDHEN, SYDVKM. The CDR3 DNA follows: TGTGCCAGCAGCCTTGACACCGCAGAGCAGTTCTTC. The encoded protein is CASSLDTAEQFF.

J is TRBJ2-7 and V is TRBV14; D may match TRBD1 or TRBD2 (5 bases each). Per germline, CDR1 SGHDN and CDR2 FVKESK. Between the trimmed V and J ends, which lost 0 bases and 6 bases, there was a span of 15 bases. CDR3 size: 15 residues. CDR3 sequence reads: CASSQESGTASEQYF. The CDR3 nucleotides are TGTGCCAGCAGCCAAGAATCGGGGACGGCGAGCGAGCAGTACTTC.

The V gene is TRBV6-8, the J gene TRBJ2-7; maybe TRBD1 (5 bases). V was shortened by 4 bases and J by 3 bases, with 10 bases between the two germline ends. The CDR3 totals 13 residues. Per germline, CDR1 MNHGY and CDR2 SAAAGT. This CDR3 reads CASSSDSFYEQYF. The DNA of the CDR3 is TGTGCCAGCAGTTCAGACAGTTTCTACGAGCAGTACTTC.